This TCR beta chain originates from a study of OX40 agonist ivuxolimab in advanced cancers. The CDR3 has 13 amino acids. Deletions cut 4 bases from V and 4 bases from J, with 7 bases between. CDR1 and CDR2 (germline): LNHNV, YYDKDF (reference sequence). Sequenced by immunoSEQ multiplex PCR; TCRdb stores in-frame clones only, minus some. The sample yields some 100,000 clones, 85% to 95% seen once. This chain connects TRBV15 to TRBJ2-2; D is unclear. The sequences come from CD4+ or CD8+ T cells sorted from blood, collected in a trial of the OX40 agonist ivuxolimab. The sequence was obtained from an adult with an advanced solid tumor such as melanoma, head and neck, liver or kidney cancer. This CDR3 is CATSTRSTGELFF. CDR3 nucleotide sequence: TGTGCCACCAGCACAAGATCCACCGGGGAGCTGTTTTTT.